A selection of T cell receptor beta chains follows, all from one sample in a study of OX40 agonist ivuxolimab in advanced cancers. Clones were sequenced by immunoSEQ multiplex PCR, and TCRdb holds only the in-frame ones, with some missing. Among approximately 24,000 clones listed, about three quarters were seen once. Specimen: CD4+ or CD8+ T cells sorted from blood, collected in a trial of the OX40 agonist ivuxolimab. All receptors derive from an adult with an advanced solid tumor such as melanoma, head and neck, liver or kidney cancer. The CDR3 runs from the conserved cysteine through the conserved F or W. A D gene is named only where the DNA matches it firmly. Only part of the rows carry a size: once, few, many, or a class if the clone is expanded.

V,D,size,J,CDR3,DNA
TRBV15,-,-,TRBJ2-7,CATRDPGTYEQYF,TGTGCCACCAGGGACCCGGGTACCTACGAGCAGTACTTC
TRBV27,TRBD1,-,TRBJ1-1,CASSSTGGEAFF,TGTGCCAGCAGTTCCACAGGGGGCGAGGCTTTCTTT
TRBV5-4,TRBD2,-,TRBJ2-7,CASSLGASGGRSYEQYF,TGTGCCAGCAGCTTGGGTGCTAGCGGGGGCCGCTCCTACGAGCAGTACTTC
TRBV11-3,TRBD2,-,TRBJ2-5,CASSLRLASYQETQYF,TGTGCCAGCAGCTTGCGACTAGCGTCCTACCAAGAGACCCAGTACTTC
TRBV5-1,-,once,TRBJ1-3,CASRAGTAATIYF,TGCGCCAGCAGGGCCGGGACCGCTGCCACCATATATTTT
TRBV9,-,medium-sized,TRBJ1-6,CASSPRDIGGSPLHF,TGTGCCAGCAGCCCCCGGGACATTGGGGGTTCACCCCTCCACTTT
TRBV27,-,-,TRBJ2-5,CASSLWSSQETQYF,TGTGCCAGCAGTTTATGGTCTAGCCAAGAGACCCAGTACTTC
TRBV7-9,-,-,TRBJ2-7,CASSPDPYEQYF,TGTGCCAGCAGCCCGGACCCCTACGAGCAGTACTTC
TRBV7-2,-,-,TRBJ2-1,CASSFRDPSYNEQFF,TGTGCCAGCAGCTTTAGGGACCCATCCTACAATGAGCAGTTCTTC
TRBV5-1,TRBD1,-,TRBJ2-7,CASSFQGQGYEQYF,TGCGCCAGCAGCTTTCAGGGACAGGGGTACGAGCAGTACTTC
TRBV7-6,-,-,TRBJ2-1,CASSGLRGSYNEQFF,TGTGCCAGCAGCGGACTTAGAGGATCCTACAATGAGCAGTTCTTC
TRBV19,TRBD1,-,TRBJ2-7,CASSIVTGETYEQYF,TGTGCCAGTAGTATAGTGACAGGGGAGACCTACGAGCAGTACTTC
TRBV5-1,-,-,TRBJ2-7,CASSLGGGPTYEQYF,TGCGCCAGCAGCTTGGGAGGGGGGCCCACCTACGAGCAGTACTTC
TRBV7-6,-,few,TRBJ2-1,CASSPGYNEQFF,TGTGCCAGCAGCCCCGGGTACAATGAGCAGTTCTTC
TRBV4-2,TRBD2,once,TRBJ2-7,CASSPWGGSSERDEQYF,TGTGCCAGCAGCCCCTGGGGGGGTTCTAGCGAGAGGGACGAGCAGTACTTC
TRBV5-6,-,-,TRBJ2-2,CASSYPGNTGELFF,TGTGCCAGCAGCTACCCTGGGAACACCGGGGAGCTGTTTTTT
TRBV5-5,TRBD2,-,TRBJ2-7,CASSSIAGGDTYEQYF,TGTGCCAGCAGCTCCATAGCGGGGGGCGACACCTACGAGCAGTACTTC
TRBV12-5,TRBD1,-,TRBJ2-7,CASGLVQGVRAYEQYF,TGTGCTAGTGGTTTGGTACAGGGGGTCAGGGCCTACGAGCAGTACTTC
TRBV2,TRBD1,-,TRBJ1-1,CASSSGQGMNTEAFF,TGTGCCAGCAGCTCGGGACAGGGTATGAACACTGAAGCTTTCTTT
TRBV27,-,-,TRBJ2-1,CASSLGKSSGNEQFF,TGTGCCAGCAGTTTAGGAAAAAGTTCAGGCAATGAGCAGTTCTTC
TRBV12-5,-,-,TRBJ1-1,CASGLVLRQNTEAFF,TGTGCTAGTGGTTTGGTCCTCCGACAGAACACTGAAGCTTTCTTT
TRBV5-4,-,once,TRBJ2-1,CAPGRAPDYNEQFF,TGTGCCCCGGGGCGTGCTCCCGACTACAATGAGCAGTTCTTC
TRBV7-9,TRBD1,-,TRBJ1-1,CASSLVDRVVRNTEAFF,TGTGCCAGCAGCTTAGTCGACAGGGTAGTCAGGAACACTGAAGCTTTCTTT
TRBV20-1,-,-,TRBJ1-3,CSADSGNTIYF,TGCAGTGCAGACTCTGGAAACACCATATATTTT
TRBV2,TRBD1,-,TRBJ1-6,CASSEGTGLSPLHF,TGTGCCAGCAGTGAAGGGACAGGGCTCTCACCCCTCCACTTT
TRBV4-1,TRBD2,-,TRBJ2-3,CASSQDGVTSGGLGDTQYF,TGCGCCAGCAGCCAAGATGGGGTGACTAGCGGGGGCCTGGGAGATACGCAGTATTTT
TRBV27,-,medium-sized,TRBJ1-2,CASKATSRIYGYTF,TGTGCCAGCAAGGCTACTTCCCGGATCTATGGCTACACCTTC
TRBV6-4,TRBD1,-,TRBJ1-1,CASRAGGGTEAFF,TGTGCCAGCAGAGCAGGGGGGGGCACTGAAGCTTTCTTT
TRBV28,TRBD2,-,TRBJ2-1,CASNLPSSGNSNEQFF,TGTGCCAGCAACCTCCCCTCTAGCGGGAATAGCAATGAGCAGTTCTTC
TRBV7-9,TRBD1,-,TRBJ1-5,CASRPGQGELEPQHF,TGTGCCAGCAGACCTGGACAGGGTGAACTAGAGCCCCAGCATTTT
TRBV19,-,-,TRBJ2-3,CASSGGSSGTDTQYF,TGTGCCAGTAGTGGCGGATCTAGCGGCACAGATACGCAGTATTTT
TRBV27,TRBD1,-,TRBJ1-4,CASSFGGGGEKLFF,TGTGCCAGCAGTTTTGGAGGGGGCGGTGAAAAACTGTTTTTT
TRBV14,-,-,TRBJ1-6,CASSQVEGPPLHF,TGTGCCAGCAGCCAAGTCGAAGGGCCACCCCTCCACTTT
TRBV5-6,-,once,TRBJ2-5,CASSLEGRILDF,TGTGCCAGCAGCTTGGAGGGCCGAATCCTGGACTTC
TRBV10-3,TRBD2,-,TRBJ2-3,CAILSSGGTDTQYF,TGTGCCATTCTTTCTAGCGGGGGGACAGATACGCAGTATTTT
TRBV23-1,TRBD1,-,TRBJ2-7,CASTLLRQGNSYEQYF,TGCGCCAGCACCCTCTTAAGACAGGGGAACTCCTACGAGCAGTACTTC
TRBV7-8,TRBD2,-,TRBJ2-5,CASSPTGTSFLDQETQYF,TGTGCCAGCAGCCCGACCGGGACTAGCTTTTTGGACCAAGAGACCCAGTACTTC
TRBV2,-,-,TRBJ2-7,CASSDPYEQYF,TGTGCCAGCAGTGACCCGTACGAGCAGTACTTC
TRBV9,-,once,TRBJ1-5,CASSVGRGINQPQHF,TGTGCCAGCAGCGTAGGCAGGGGTATCAATCAGCCCCAGCATTTT
TRBV6-5,-,-,TRBJ2-7,CASKLQGSYEQYF,TGTGCCAGCAAGCTGCAGGGATCCTACGAGCAGTACTTC
TRBV6-1,-,-,TRBJ2-1,CASRGSLAGYNEQFF,TGTGCCAGCAGAGGATCTCTCGCGGGGTACAATGAGCAGTTCTTC
TRBV4-3,-,once,TRBJ2-7,CASSPKTGIEQYF,TGCGCCAGCAGCCCAAAAACCGGGATCGAGCAGTACTTC
TRBV6-1,TRBD1,-,TRBJ1-3,CASSPQGASGNTIYF,TGTGCCAGCAGTCCACAGGGGGCTTCTGGAAACACCATATATTTT
TRBV4-1,-,few,TRBJ2-1,CASSQDTDLKEFF,TGCGCCAGCAGCCAAGACACGGACCTCAAAGAGTTCTTC
TRBV13,-,-,TRBJ1-2,CASSDTDGGEYGYTF,TGTGCCAGCAGCGACACGGACGGGGGAGAGTATGGCTACACCTTC
TRBV9,-,-,TRBJ2-5,CASSSGETQYF,TGTGCCAGCAGCAGTGGGGAGACCCAGTACTTC
TRBV30,TRBD1,-,TRBJ1-4,CAWSGTGGYEKLFF,TGTGCCTGGAGTGGGACAGGGGGCTATGAAAAACTGTTTTTT
TRBV11-3,-,-,TRBJ2-7,CASSLGLDGEAYEQYF,TGTGCCAGCAGCTTGGGGCTCGACGGAGAAGCCTACGAGCAGTACTTC
TRBV7-9,TRBD1,-,TRBJ2-3,CASSSQDRDVTDTQYF,TGTGCCAGCAGCTCCCAGGACAGGGATGTTACAGATACGCAGTATTTT
TRBV4-1,-,medium-sized,TRBJ2-3,CASRTSELTDTQYF,TGCGCCAGCAGGACCAGCGAGTTGACAGATACGCAGTATTTT
TRBV27,TRBD2,few,TRBJ2-1,CASSLTSGDTYNEQFF,TGTGCCAGCAGTCTGACTAGCGGGGACACCTACAATGAGCAGTTCTTC
TRBV4-1,-,few,TRBJ2-7,CASSQDRTAYEQYF,TGCGCCAGCAGCCAAGATAGGACAGCCTACGAGCAGTACTTC